Sequencing of this T cell receptor (beta chain) was carried out in a study of PD-L1 blockade in urothelial cancer. Looking at the study overall: Atezolizumab at 1,200 mg intravenously every 3 weeks was started by patients in 2014. Treatment start was followed by blood analysis at 3 weeks (second dose) and again at 6 weeks.

The assay was immunoSEQ multiplex PCR, and TCRdb's table has in-frame clones only and misses some. The sample lists around 35,000 clones; 70% to 85% were seen once. The CDR3 runs to 13 residues. Germline CDR1 reads SGHRS; CDR2 reads YFSETQ. V shed 0 bases and J 6 bases; nucleotides not matched to a gene: 1. This clone was seen a single time. This specimen consisted of PBMCs, obtained around atezolizumab (anti-PD-L1) treatment. This sequence was found in a man in his 60s with urothelial cancer. The rearrangement links TRBV5-1 to TRBJ2-7; TRBD1 matches at 9 bases. The CDR3 DNA is TGCGCCAGCAGCTTGGGGACAGGGGCCGAGCAGTACTTC. Amino acids: CASSLGTGAEQYF.